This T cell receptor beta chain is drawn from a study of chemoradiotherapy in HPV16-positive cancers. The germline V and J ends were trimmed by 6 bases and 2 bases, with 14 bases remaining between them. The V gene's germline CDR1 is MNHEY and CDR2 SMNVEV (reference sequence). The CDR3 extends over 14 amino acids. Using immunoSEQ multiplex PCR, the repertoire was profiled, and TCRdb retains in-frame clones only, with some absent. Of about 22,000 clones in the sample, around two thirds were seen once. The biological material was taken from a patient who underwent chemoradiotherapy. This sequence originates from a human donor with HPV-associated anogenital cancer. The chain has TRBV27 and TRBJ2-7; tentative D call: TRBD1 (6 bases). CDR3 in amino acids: CASRPTGSPYEQYF. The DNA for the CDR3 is TGTGCCAGCAGGCCTACAGGGTCACCCTACGAGCAGTACTTC.